Listed below are T cell receptor beta chains from one sample, sequenced in a study of blood T cell repertoires in COVID-19. This table comes from immunoSEQ multiplex PCR, and its TCRdb copy is limited to in-frame clones, with some not included. Here the sample spans 200,000 to 300,000 clones, under 85% being singletons. Input material: peripheral blood. The receptors here all came from a man aged 30 to 39 who had recovered from COVID-19. CDR3s include the opening cysteine and the closing phenylalanine or tryptophan. D genes are given only for firm matches. Clone sizes are given selectively: once, few, many, or a class where the clone is expanded.

V gene: TRBV6-1; D gene: NA; J gene: TRBJ1-2; clone size: NA; CDR3 protein: CASSEGLYGYTF; CDR3 DNA: TGTGCCAGCAGTGAAGGACTCTATGGCTACACCTTC
V gene: TRBV10-3; D gene: NA; J gene: TRBJ2-2; clone size: NA; CDR3 protein: CAISSGHPTNTGELFF; CDR3 DNA: TGTGCCATCAGTTCGGGACACCCGACTAACACCGGGGAGCTGTTTTTT
V gene: TRBV6-4; D gene: NA; J gene: TRBJ2-2; clone size: few; CDR3 protein: CARHRVGAGELFF; CDR3 DNA: TGTGCCAGACACAGGGTAGGAGCCGGGGAGCTGTTTTTT
V gene: TRBV5-1; D gene: TRBD1; J gene: TRBJ1-1; clone size: NA; CDR3 protein: CASSLTGGMNTEAFF; CDR3 DNA: TGCGCCAGCAGCTTGACAGGGGGGATGAACACTGAAGCTTTCTTT
V gene: TRBV18; D gene: NA; J gene: TRBJ2-7; clone size: few; CDR3 protein: CASSPNQRVGAEQYF; CDR3 DNA: TGTGCCAGCTCACCAAATCAAAGGGTAGGGGCCGAGCAGTACTTC
V gene: TRBV6-1; D gene: TRBD2; J gene: TRBJ2-2; clone size: NA; CDR3 protein: CASSDAHGGGSNTGELFF; CDR3 DNA: TGTGCCAGCAGTGACGCGCACGGGGGGGGTTCGAACACCGGGGAGCTGTTTTTT
V gene: TRBV6-2/TRBV6-3; D gene: NA; J gene: TRBJ2-1; clone size: NA; CDR3 protein: CASSNGGANEQFF; CDR3 DNA: TGTGCCAGCAGTAACGGAGGAGCCAATGAGCAGTTCTTC
V gene: TRBV9; D gene: TRBD2; J gene: TRBJ2-3; clone size: NA; CDR3 protein: CASSERGVATDTQYF; CDR3 DNA: TGTGCCAGCAGCGAACGGGGGGTGGCCACAGATACGCAGTATTTT
V gene: TRBV6-1; D gene: TRBD2; J gene: TRBJ2-3; clone size: NA; CDR3 protein: CASSERGGGARTDTQYF; CDR3 DNA: TGTGCCAGCAGTGAAAGGGGCGGGGGGGCCCGCACAGATACGCAGTATTTT
V gene: TRBV7-6; D gene: NA; J gene: TRBJ1-1; clone size: NA; CDR3 protein: CASSLAQGRNTEAFF; CDR3 DNA: TGTGCCAGCAGCTTAGCGCAAGGGAGGAACACTGAAGCTTTCTTT
V gene: TRBV11-2; D gene: NA; J gene: TRBJ1-5; clone size: NA; CDR3 protein: CASSLDRDQPQHF; CDR3 DNA: TGTGCCAGCAGCTTAGATCGGGATCAGCCCCAGCATTTT
V gene: TRBV24-1; D gene: NA; J gene: TRBJ2-1; clone size: NA; CDR3 protein: CATSAGQVYNEQFF; CDR3 DNA: TGTGCCACCAGTGCAGGCCAGGTTTACAATGAGCAGTTCTTC
V gene: TRBV2; D gene: TRBD1; J gene: TRBJ1-6; clone size: NA; CDR3 protein: CASTMGLRTGIGSPLHF; CDR3 DNA: TGTGCCAGCACCATGGGCCTCCGGACAGGTATTGGTTCACCCCTCCACTTT
V gene: TRBV4-1; D gene: NA; J gene: TRBJ2-1; clone size: NA; CDR3 protein: CASSQNRESRHEQFF; CDR3 DNA: TGCGCCAGCAGCCAAAACCGGGAGAGCCGTCATGAGCAGTTCTTC
V gene: TRBV7-3; D gene: TRBD1; J gene: TRBJ1-1; clone size: NA; CDR3 protein: CASSLSGGTEAFF; CDR3 DNA: TGTGCCAGCAGCCTTTCAGGGGGCACTGAAGCTTTCTTT
V gene: TRBV7-9; D gene: TRBD1; J gene: TRBJ2-6; clone size: NA; CDR3 protein: CASSLWTGGMGAGANVLTF; CDR3 DNA: TGTGCCAGCAGCTTATGGACAGGGGGTATGGGAGCTGGGGCCAACGTCCTGACTTTC
V gene: TRBV10-3; D gene: TRBD1; J gene: TRBJ2-2; clone size: NA; CDR3 protein: CAIFRQGPPYTGELFF; CDR3 DNA: TGTGCCATCTTTCGACAGGGACCCCCTTACACCGGGGAGCTGTTTTTT
V gene: TRBV2; D gene: NA; J gene: TRBJ1-5; clone size: NA; CDR3 protein: CASSEVNRNQPQHF; CDR3 DNA: TGTGCCAGCAGTGAAGTGAACCGGAATCAGCCCCAGCATTTT
V gene: TRBV7-3; D gene: TRBD1; J gene: TRBJ2-1; clone size: once; CDR3 protein: CASSSGGTGQGEQFF; CDR3 DNA: TGTGCCAGCAGCTCTGGGGGGACAGGGCAAGGGGAGCAGTTCTTC
V gene: TRBV10-3; D gene: TRBD2; J gene: TRBJ2-3; clone size: NA; CDR3 protein: CAVGLAGAPDTQYF; CDR3 DNA: TGTGCCGTCGGACTAGCGGGGGCCCCAGATACGCAGTATTTT
V gene: TRBV7-2; D gene: NA; J gene: TRBJ2-3; clone size: NA; CDR3 protein: CASSLGHSRTDTQYF; CDR3 DNA: TGTGCCAGCAGCTTAGGACACTCGCGCACAGATACGCAGTATTTT
V gene: TRBV5-5; D gene: NA; J gene: TRBJ1-1; clone size: NA; CDR3 protein: CASSSGATEAFF; CDR3 DNA: TGTGCCAGCAGCTCAGGGGCCACTGAAGCTTTCTTT
V gene: TRBV27; D gene: NA; J gene: TRBJ1-3; clone size: NA; CDR3 protein: CASSSAGASGNTIYF; CDR3 DNA: TGTGCCAGCAGTTCAGCTGGGGCCTCTGGAAACACCATATATTTT
V gene: TRBV5-1; D gene: TRBD2; J gene: TRBJ2-5; clone size: once; CDR3 protein: CASSLSLAGAETQYF; CDR3 DNA: TGCGCCAGCAGCTTGAGTCTAGCGGGGGCGGAGACCCAGTACTTC
V gene: TRBV4-2; D gene: TRBD2; J gene: TRBJ2-3; clone size: NA; CDR3 protein: CASSQDSPAGVSTDTQYF; CDR3 DNA: TGTGCCAGCAGCCAAGATTCGCCAGCGGGGGTGAGCACAGATACGCAGTATTTT
V gene: TRBV28; D gene: TRBD1; J gene: TRBJ1-2; clone size: once; CDR3 protein: CASRSGTGGSGGYTF; CDR3 DNA: TGTGCCAGCAGATCGGGGACAGGGGGTTCTGGCGGCTACACCTTC
V gene: TRBV28; D gene: NA; J gene: TRBJ1-1; clone size: NA; CDR3 protein: CASSWGEVRANVGF; CDR3 DNA: TGTGCCAGCAGCTGGGGGGAGGTAAGGGCCAACGTTGGATTT
V gene: TRBV7-9; D gene: NA; J gene: TRBJ2-1; clone size: NA; CDR3 protein: CASRRVGEQFF; CDR3 DNA: TGTGCCAGCCGCCGAGTCGGTGAGCAGTTCTTC
V gene: TRBV5-1; D gene: TRBD1; J gene: TRBJ1-1; clone size: NA; CDR3 protein: CASSSRTGMNTEAFF; CDR3 DNA: TGCGCCAGCAGCTCGAGGACAGGGATGAACACTGAAGCTTTCTTT
V gene: TRBV3-1/TRBV3-2; D gene: NA; J gene: TRBJ2-7; clone size: NA; CDR3 protein: CASSPGWEQYF; CDR3 DNA: TGTGCCAGCAGCCCCGGGTGGGAGCAGTACTTC
V gene: TRBV27; D gene: NA; J gene: TRBJ1-4; clone size: NA; CDR3 protein: CASSLSSATNEKLFF; CDR3 DNA: TGTGCCAGCAGTTTATCGAGTGCAACTAATGAAAAACTGTTTTTT
V gene: TRBV9; D gene: TRBD1; J gene: TRBJ1-1; clone size: NA; CDR3 protein: CASSVALQGWTEAFF; CDR3 DNA: TGTGCCAGCAGCGTAGCTCTACAGGGGTGGACTGAAGCTTTCTTT
V gene: TRBV7-8; D gene: NA; J gene: TRBJ2-3; clone size: NA; CDR3 protein: CASSSPVLYTQYF; CDR3 DNA: TGTGCCAGCAGCTCGCCGGTGCTATATACGCAGTATTTT
V gene: TRBV2; D gene: NA; J gene: TRBJ1-5; clone size: NA; CDR3 protein: CASRAGNNQPQHF; CDR3 DNA: TGTGCCAGCAGGGCCGGGAACAATCAGCCCCAGCATTTT
V gene: TRBV2; D gene: NA; J gene: TRBJ2-3; clone size: NA; CDR3 protein: CASTAPAQGTADTQYF; CDR3 DNA: TGTGCCAGCACCGCGCCCGCACAGGGTACGGCAGATACGCAGTATTTT
V gene: TRBV9; D gene: NA; J gene: TRBJ1-1; clone size: NA; CDR3 protein: CASSVDDGYTEAFF; CDR3 DNA: TGTGCCAGCAGCGTTGATGACGGGTACACTGAAGCTTTCTTT
V gene: TRBV13; D gene: NA; J gene: TRBJ2-1; clone size: NA; CDR3 protein: CASRSLNNEQFF; CDR3 DNA: TGTGCCAGCAGGAGTTTGAACAATGAGCAGTTCTTC
V gene: TRBV13; D gene: TRBD1; J gene: TRBJ2-5; clone size: NA; CDR3 protein: CASSFQGGETQYF; CDR3 DNA: TGTGCCAGCAGCTTTCAAGGGGGCGAGACCCAGTACTTC